These T cell receptor beta chains were read from a single sample in a study of early T cells in non-severe SARS-CoV-2 infection. TCRdb used MiXCR to reprocess the 5' RACE reads, holding one entry per CDR3 protein. The sample contains 27,000 or so distinct CDR3 sequences, roughly 4.3% of which appear only once. The sequenced sample consisted of whole blood. The receptors shown here come from an adult who was a healthcare worker with PCR-confirmed SARS-CoV-2 infection or an uninfected control (not recorded which). Both conserved end residues are part of each CDR3. The order of the fields is CDR3 length, J gene, D gene, V gene, clone size, CDR3 DNA, CDR3 protein. The D gene is left open where the match is weak. Rows give clone size only sometimes, using once, few, many, or a class for an expanded clone.

16,TRBJ2-3,-,TRBV12-3/TRBV12-4,many,TGTGCCAGCAGTTTACCTCCGGACTTGCTCACAGATACGCAGTATTTT,CASSLPPDLLTDTQYF
18,TRBJ2-7,TRBD2,TRBV20-1,many,TGCAGTGCTGGCAGGACTAGCGGGAGGGCCAAAGTCCCCTACGAGCAGTACTTC,CSAGRTSGRAKVPYEQYF
15,TRBJ2-2,TRBD2,TRBV18,many,TGTGCCAGCTCACCACCGAGACTAGCGGCCGGGGAGCTGTTTTTT,CASSPPRLAAGELFF
15,TRBJ1-5,TRBD1,TRBV14,-,TGTGCCAGCAGCTTACAGGGGGCTAGAAATCAGCCCCAGCATTTT,CASSLQGARNQPQHF
16,TRBJ2-6,-,TRBV4-3,many,TGCGCCAGCAGCCAAGATCGCAGGTCTGGGGCCAACGTCCTGACTTTC,CASSQDRRSGANVLTF
16,TRBJ2-3,TRBD1,TRBV7-2,-,TGTGCCAGCAGCTTAACAGGGGCCGCACGCACAGATACGCAGTATTTT,CASSLTGAARTDTQYF
15,TRBJ2-6,-,TRBV11-2,many,TGTGCCAGCAGCTTAGAACACTCTGGGGCCAACGTCCTGACTTTC,CASSLEHSGANVLTF
16,TRBJ2-2,TRBD1,TRBV7-2,many,TGTGCCAGCAGCTTAACCGGGACAGGGAACACCGGGGAGCTGTTTTTT,CASSLTGTGNTGELFF
14,TRBJ2-3,-,TRBV12-3/TRBV12-4,many,TGTGCCAGCAGTTCCAAACAGGGTACAGATACGCAGTATTTT,CASSSKQGTDTQYF
14,TRBJ2-4,TRBD1,TRBV20-1,many,TGCAGTGCTAGAGATCAGGGGGCCACAAACATTCAGTACTTC,CSARDQGATNIQYF
14,TRBJ1-1,-,TRBV7-8,many,TGTGCCAGCAGCTTAGAAACCGCCTTTGGAGAAGCTTTCTTT,CASSLETAFGEAFF
15,TRBJ2-5,-,TRBV7-9,-,TGTGCCAGCAGCTTAATCTTAGCGGAGCAAGAGACCCAGTACTTC,CASSLILAEQETQYF
16,TRBJ2-3,TRBD2,TRBV7-9,many,TGTGCCAGCAGCTTAGGGACTAGAACGAAAACAGATACGCAGTATTTT,CASSLGTRTKTDTQYF
15,TRBJ2-7,TRBD1,TRBV6-6,-,TGTGCCAGCAGTTATGCAGGACAGGCCACCTACGAGCAGTACTTC,CASSYAGQATYEQYF
16,TRBJ1-5,-,TRBV5-5,medium-sized,TGTGCCAGCAGCTTGGGGCGTGGGGCCATAAATCAGCCCCAGCATTTT,CASSLGRGAINQPQHF
14,TRBJ2-1,TRBD1,TRBV12-3/TRBV12-4,-,TGTGCCAGCAGTCTCCGGACAGGCTACAATGAGCAGTTCTTC,CASSLRTGYNEQFF
13,TRBJ2-2,TRBD2,TRBV12-3/TRBV12-4,many,TGTGCCAGCAGCGGACTAGCCGGCGGGGAGCTGTTTTTT,CASSGLAGGELFF
20,TRBJ2-3,TRBD2,TRBV29-1,many,TGCAGCGTTCACAAAATGGGGGGACTAGCGGGAGTCGGTGGCACAGATACGCAGTATTTT,CSVHKMGGLAGVGGTDTQYF
14,TRBJ2-1,-,TRBV11-2,-,TGTGCCAGCAGCTTAGTACAGTCTAACAATGAGCAGTTCTTC,CASSLVQSNNEQFF
14,TRBJ2-1,-,TRBV6-5,few,TGTGCCAGCAGAGGGACAAAGAATAACAATGAGCAGTTCTTC,CASRGTKNNNEQFF
13,TRBJ2-1,TRBD1,TRBV4-3,medium-sized,TGCGCCAGCAGCCAACGGACAGGGGATGAGCAGTTCTTC,CASSQRTGDEQFF
14,TRBJ2-7,-,TRBV13,many,TGTGCCAGCAGCCCCACGCAAAACCACTACGAGCAGTACTTC,CASSPTQNHYEQYF